This T cell receptor beta chain stems from a study of beta chain features in type 1 diabetes. Overall study context: Healthy donors and patients had similar age, gender and cell yields.

On this clone: Its antigen is unknown.

Study results and limitations: Moderate yet significant TCRB CDR3 shortening was seen in Type 1 diabetes patients in all four CD4+ subsets.

TCRB transcripts that were expressed got sequenced, as all of the isolated RNA had been reverse transcribed. Repertoires were generated with immunoSEQ multiplex PCR, while TCRdb's copy carries only in-frame clones and drops some. Here the sample spans 150,000 or so clones, about 63% being singletons. CDR3 size: 15 residues. J was trimmed by 9 bases and V by 5 bases; bases with no gene match: 8. Germline V gene lookup returns CDR1 SGHTA and CDR2 FQGNSA. There was one heparinised blood draw per donor, averaging approximately 120 mL. Sorted CD4+ subsets: naive, central memory, regulatory, stem cell-like memory (CD45RO/CCR7/CD25/CD127/CD95/CD27 panel).

The chain couples TRBV7-2 to TRBJ2-1; 12 bases match TRBD2. This TCR derives from a man younger than 45 with type 1 diabetes. Sequenced input: naive CD4+ T cells from blood. In DNA form, the CDR3 reads TGTGCCAGCAGCGTGACTAGCGGGGGCCCGAGTGAGCAGTTCTTC. Amino acid sequence: CASSVTSGGPSEQFF.